These 20 T cell receptor beta chains were sequenced from one sample in a study of blood T cell repertoires in COVID-19. Measured with immunoSEQ multiplex PCR; TCRdb has only the in-frame clones, and not every one. The table shows about 73,000 clones, with about 91% occurring only once. Sequenced sample: peripheral blood. These receptor sequences come from an elderly man with acute or convalescent COVID-19.

This chain connects TRBV4-1 to TRBJ2-5, with 9 bases that match TRBD1. This CDR3 is built from 14 residues. Germline V lookup: CDR1 MGHRA, CDR2 YSYEKL. V shed 4 bases, J shed 4 bases, and the junction held 4 bases outside the gene matches. The CDR3 loop is CASSPGQGRETQYF. CDR3 nucleotide sequence: TGCGCCAGCAGCCCGGGACAGGGACGAGAGACCCAGTACTTC.

This chain joins TRBV29-1 and TRBJ1-5, with D possibly matching TRBD1 (6 bases). The germline V gene encodes CDR1 SQVTM and CDR2 ANQGSEA. The V and J ends lost 5 bases and 5 bases respectively, with 10 bases between them. The CDR3 is made up of 12 amino acids. DNA for the CDR3: TGCAGCGTTAAACAGGGCGATCAGCCCCAGCATTTT. Translation gives CSVKQGDQPQHF.

The CDR3 spells CASSPRSGGAGWSNVEQFF. In DNA, the CDR3 is TGTGCCAGCAGCCCTCGTAGCGGGGGGGCCGGCTGGAGCAATGTTGAGCAGTTCTTC. J is TRBJ2-1 and V is TRBV7-9, with TRBD2 matching over 11 bases. The trim removed 5 bases at V and 9 bases at J, leaving 21 bases unmatched. Germline lookup yields CDR1 SEHNR and CDR2 FQNEAQ (reference sequence). CDR3 length: 19 amino acids.

The chain has TRBV2 and TRBJ1-5; 9 bases are shared with TRBD1. The CDR3 is 17 residues long. J lost 3 bases, V lost 7 bases, and 13 bases had no gene match. Germline assignment: CDR1 SNHLY and CDR2 FYNNEI. The CDR3: CASTIGGTGLINQPQHF. The DNA of the CDR3 is TGTGCCAGCACCATAGGGGGGACAGGGCTAATCAATCAGCCCCAGCATTTT.

This chain connects TRBV4-1 to TRBJ2-7; a possible D gene is TRBD1 (6 bases). The ends were cut back, 4 bases at V and 3 bases at J, with 16 bases in the middle. CDR1 MGHRA and CDR2 YSYEKL come from the germline V gene. The CDR3 consists of 15 residues. The CDR3 sequence: CASSPLVGALYEQYF. The CDR3 region has the DNA TGCGCCAGCAGCCCCCTAGTGGGGGCTCTCTACGAGCAGTACTTC.

The chain joins TRBV19 to TRBJ1-3; D unresolved. CDR1 is LNHDA and CDR2 is SQIVND in the germline V gene (reference sequence). V was shortened by 8 bases and J by 0 bases, with 8 bases between the two germline ends. The CDR3 is 13 residues long. DNA for the CDR3: TGTGCCAGTGGCACAGCCTCTGGAAACACCATATATTTT. Translated, it gives CASGTASGNTIYF.

CDR3 DNA sequence: TGTGCCAGTAGTCCACAGCCCTTCAGCAATCAGCCCCAGCATTTT. This codes for CASSPQPFSNQPQHF. The chain links TRBV19 to TRBJ1-5, with unresolved D. The V and J ends lost 5 bases and 1 base respectively, with 12 bases between them. This CDR3 has 15 amino acids. The germline gives CDR1 LNHDA, CDR2 SQIVND (reference sequence).

This chain joins TRBV19 and TRBJ1-5, with D tentatively TRBD1 (5 bases). V lost 9 bases, J lost 2 bases, and 11 bases lay in between. Germline CDR1 is LNHDA and CDR2 is SQIVND (reference sequence). This CDR3 comprises 13 residues. The CDR3 sequence: CASDQGGNQPQHF. For the CDR3, the DNA is TGTGCCAGCGACCAGGGCGGCAATCAGCCCCAGCATTTT.

The rearrangement joins TRBV15 to TRBJ1-1; D may be TRBD1 (5 bases). The V and J ends lost 0 bases and 6 bases respectively, with 8 bases between them. The CDR3 extends over 13 amino acids. Germline V gene data show CDR1 as LNHNV and CDR2 as YYDKDF (reference sequence). CDR3: CATSRETASEAFF. DNA for the CDR3: TGTGCCACCAGCAGAGAGACAGCCTCTGAAGCTTTCTTT.

This rearrangement joins TRBV21-1 to TRBJ1-2. TRBV21-1 is shown as a pseudogene. The length of the CDR3 is 15 residues. CDR3 protein: CASSKEGESNYGYTF. For the CDR3, the DNA is TGTGCCAGCAGCAAAGAAGGAGAATCTAACTATGGCTACACCTTC.

J is TRBJ2-7 and V is TRBV18; 12 bases align to TRBD2. The CDR3 length is 18 residues. J lost 0 bases, V lost 2 bases, and 8 bases had no gene match. Germline CDR1 reads KGHSH; CDR2 reads LQKENI. CDR3 nucleotides: TGTGCCAGCTCACCAGGGGCTAGCGGGAGGGGGAGCTCCTACGAGCAGTACTTC. Protein: CASSPGASGRGSSYEQYF.

This sequence joins TRBV3-1 (or the pseudogene TRBV3-2) and TRBJ2-7, with TRBD1 matching 7 bases. J lost 5 bases, V lost 3 bases, and 7 bases had no gene match. This CDR3 is 14 amino acids long. Looked up from germline, CDR1 is LGHDT and CDR2 is YNNKEL (reference sequence). The chain's CDR3 is CASSHRGRVDEQYF. The CDR3 coding sequence is TGTGCCAGCAGCCATAGGGGGCGCGTGGACGAGCAGTACTTC.

The chain combines TRBV4-1 with TRBJ2-7, with TRBD2 identical over 11 bases. V was pared by 5 bases and J by 3 bases, with 6 bases of the junction left unmatched. The CDR3 length is 15 residues. Germline CDR1 reads MGHRA; CDR2 reads YSYEKL. The CDR3: CASSAGTSGYYEQYF. CDR3 DNA: TGCGCCAGCAGCGCCGGGACTAGCGGTTACTACGAGCAGTACTTC.

The chain employs TRBV19 and TRBJ1-2; TRBD1 is a possible D gene (6 bases). The V end was cut by 3 bases, the J end by 8 bases, with 13 bases between. The CDR3 runs to 13 residues. Germline values: CDR1 LNHDA, CDR2 SQIVND (reference sequence). The CDR3 nucleotides read TGTGCCAGTAGTATTGAACAGGGTGAAGGCTACACCTTC. It yields the protein CASSIEQGEGYTF. Combining the CDR3 with reference TRBV19 and TRBJ1-2 gives the whole variable domain DGGITQSPKYLFRKEGQNVTLSCEQNLNHDAMYWYRQDPGQGLRLIYYSQIVNDFQKGDIAEGYSVSREKKESFPLTVTSAQKNPTAFYLCASSIEQGEGYTFGSGTRLTVV.

The table lists this clone with a few counts. The chain joins TRBV6-6 to TRBJ2-5; TRBD2 matches at 14 bases. The germline CDR1 and CDR2 sequences are MNHNY and SVGAGI (reference sequence). J was trimmed by 2 bases and V by 6 bases; bases with no gene match: 5. This CDR3 region has 16 residues. Here the CDR3 reads CASSGTSGGPQETQYF. The DNA for the CDR3 is TGTGCCAGCAGCGGGACTAGCGGGGGCCCACAAGAGACCCAGTACTTC.

V usage is TRBV7-3 and J usage is TRBJ2-1, with 8 bases matching TRBD2. Germline V gene sequence: CDR1 SGHTA, CDR2 FQGTGA. The V gene end was trimmed by 4 bases and the J gene end by 5 bases; junction bases not matched to a gene: 1. CDR3 length: 13 amino acids. The CDR3 loop reads CASSYGGDNEQFF. In DNA, the CDR3 is TGTGCCAGCAGCTACGGGGGGGACAATGAGCAGTTCTTC.

The CDR3 reads CATSSRDRGYRNEKLFF. The CDR3 DNA reads as TGTGCCACCAGCAGCCGGGACAGGGGGTATAGAAATGAAAAACTGTTTTTT. V usage is TRBV15 and J usage is TRBJ1-4; 11 bases map to TRBD1. This CDR3 is built from 17 residues. J was trimmed by 5 bases and V by 3 bases; bases with no gene match: 8. From germline, CDR1 is LNHNV and CDR2 YYDKDF (reference sequence).

The chain links TRBV19 to TRBJ1-5; D unclear. CDR1 and CDR2 from the germline V gene are LNHDA and SQIVND (reference sequence). Trimming took 2 bases from V and 0 from J, leaving 5 bases between them. The CDR3 runs 14 residues. CDR3 bases: TGTGCCAGTAGTATACAGGATAGCAATCAGCCCCAGCATTTT. It translates to CASSIQDSNQPQHF.

This chain's CDR3 is CASSPKSYEQYF. The CDR3 DNA is TGTGCCAGCTCACCTAAATCTTACGAGCAGTACTTC. V is TRBV18 and J is TRBJ2-7; no clear D gene. CDR3 size: 12 residues. Germline V CDR1 and CDR2: KGHSH, LQKENI. V lost 3 bases and J 4 bases, leaving 7 bases between the germline ends.

This chain joins TRBV3-1 (or the pseudogene TRBV3-2) and TRBJ1-6; D gene ambiguous. V shed 4 bases and J shed 6 bases, with 13 bases lying between them. Germline CDR1 LGHDT, CDR2 YNNKEL (reference sequence). This CDR3 comprises 15 residues. The CDR3 is CASSRSPSGNSPLHF. Here the CDR3 DNA reads TGTGCCAGCAGCCGAAGTCCATCGGGTAATTCACCCCTCCACTTT.